A single count supports the clone carrying this TCR beta chain. Its specificity is unknown. The data belong to a study of CD4 T cell repertoires in COVID-19. Broader study findings: Suggested intraclonal diversification: top SARS-CoV-2-reactive clonotypes appeared in two or three memory subsets.

Samples came from patients recovered from mild-to-severe COVID-19. Repertoires were generated with immunoSEQ multiplex PCR, while TCRdb's copy carries only in-frame clones and drops some. Of about 75,000 clones in the sample, around four fifths were seen once. Germline V gene lookup returns CDR1 KGHSH and CDR2 LQKENI. The J segment lost 6 bases and the V segment lost 6 bases, leaving 11 bases of the junction unmatched. The CDR3 has 15 residues. The receptor comes from a human donor who had COVID-19. The chain has TRBV18 and TRBJ2-7; 10 bases are a match to TRBD1. Sequencing used CD4+ T cells from peripheral blood, obtained after recovery from COVID-19. The CDR3 DNA reads as TGTGCCAGCTCTAAGGCGGGACAGGGGATCGGCGAGCAGTACTTC. Translated, it gives CASSKAGQGIGEQYF.